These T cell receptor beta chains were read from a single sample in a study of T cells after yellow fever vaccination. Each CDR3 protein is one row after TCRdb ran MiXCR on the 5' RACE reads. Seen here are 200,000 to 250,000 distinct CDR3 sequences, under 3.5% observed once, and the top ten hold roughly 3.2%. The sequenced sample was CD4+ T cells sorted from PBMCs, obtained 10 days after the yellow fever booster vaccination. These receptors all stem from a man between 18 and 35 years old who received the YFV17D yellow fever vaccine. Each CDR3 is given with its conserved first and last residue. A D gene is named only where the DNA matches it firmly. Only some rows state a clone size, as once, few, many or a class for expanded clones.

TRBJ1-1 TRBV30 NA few CAGRRESNTEAFF TGTGCAGGAAGGAGGGAGTCGAACACTGAAGCTTTCTTT
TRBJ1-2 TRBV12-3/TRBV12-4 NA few CASSLGSPRGWGYTF TGTGCCAGCAGTTTAGGGTCGCCTAGGGGTTGGGGCTACACCTTC
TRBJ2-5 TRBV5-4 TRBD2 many CASSLISGGRETQYF TGTGCCAGCAGCTTGATAAGCGGGGGGCGGGAGACCCAGTACTTC
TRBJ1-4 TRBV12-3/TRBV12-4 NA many CASSLEGGNEKLFF TGTGCCAGCAGTTTAGAGGGGGGTAATGAAAAACTGTTTTTT
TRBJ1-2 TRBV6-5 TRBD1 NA CASSPGTGAPPNYGYTF TGTGCCAGCAGCCCCGGGACAGGGGCACCTCCGAACTATGGCTACACCTTC
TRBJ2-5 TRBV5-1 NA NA CASSFGTAEETQYF TGCGCCAGCAGTTTTGGGACCGCAGAAGAGACCCAGTACTTC
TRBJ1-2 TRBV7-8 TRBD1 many CASSPQLTGTTSDYGYTF TGTGCCAGCAGCCCCCAGCTGACAGGGACCACTAGTGACTATGGCTACACCTTC
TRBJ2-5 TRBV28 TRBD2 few CASSRSGGARETQYF TGTGCCAGCAGTCGGAGCGGGGGGGCGAGGGAGACCCAGTACTTC
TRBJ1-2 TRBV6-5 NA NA CASSYSMVRVGYGYTF TGTGCCAGCAGTTACTCGATGGTCAGGGTGGGCTATGGCTACACCTTC
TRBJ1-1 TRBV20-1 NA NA CTTLLGTEAFF TGCACCACGCTTTTGGGCACTGAAGCTTTCTTT
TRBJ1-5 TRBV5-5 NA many CASSLGSGFSNQPQHF TGTGCCAGCAGCTTGGGGTCAGGGTTTAGCAATCAGCCCCAGCATTTT
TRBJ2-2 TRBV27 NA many CASSRLGSNTGELFF TGTGCCAGCAGTCGACTAGGATCGAACACCGGGGAGCTGTTTTTT
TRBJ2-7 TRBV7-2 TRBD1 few CASSLEARGQTYEQYF TGTGCCAGCAGCTTAGAGGCCAGGGGGCAAACCTACGAGCAGTACTTC
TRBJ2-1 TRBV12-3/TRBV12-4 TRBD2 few CASRKWGSGELYNEQFF TGTGCCAGCAGAAAATGGGGTAGCGGGGAACTATACAATGAGCAGTTCTTC
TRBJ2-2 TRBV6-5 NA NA CASSSGLYVGTGELFF TGTGCCAGCAGTTCAGGACTTTACGTGGGAACCGGGGAGCTGTTTTTT
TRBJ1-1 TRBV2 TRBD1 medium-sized CASSGRQGSTEAFF TGTGCCAGCAGTGGCAGACAGGGTAGCACTGAAGCTTTCTTT
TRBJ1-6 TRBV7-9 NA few CASSLPTVPNSPLHF TGTGCCAGCAGCCTCCCGACAGTTCCGAATTCACCCCTCCACTTT
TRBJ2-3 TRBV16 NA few CASSPRRGDTQYF TGTGCCAGCAGCCCACGGCGGGGAGATACGCAGTATTTT
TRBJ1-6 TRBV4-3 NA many CASSQDAAGFSPLHF TGCGCCAGCAGCCAAGACGCCGCAGGGTTTTCACCCCTCCACTTT
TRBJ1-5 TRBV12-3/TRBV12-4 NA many CASSMDGHNQPQHF TGTGCCAGCAGCATGGACGGACACAATCAGCCCCAGCATTTT
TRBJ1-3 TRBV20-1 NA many CSARTSWGGNTIYF TGCAGTGCACGGACCTCCTGGGGTGGAAACACCATATATTTT
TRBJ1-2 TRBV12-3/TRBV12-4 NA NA CASSLDSQLRHGYTF TGTGCCAGCAGCTTAGACAGCCAATTAAGGCATGGCTACACCTTC
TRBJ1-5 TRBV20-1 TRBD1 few CSAVGTVSNQPQHF TGCAGTGCTGTCGGGACAGTTAGCAATCAGCCCCAGCATTTT
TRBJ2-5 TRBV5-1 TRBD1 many CASSLTPPGQQETQYF TGCGCCAGCAGCTTGACCCCCCCGGGACAGCAGGAGACCCAGTACTTC
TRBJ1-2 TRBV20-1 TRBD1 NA CSARDLPAGTAYTF TGCAGTGCTAGAGATCTTCCGGCAGGGACAGCCTACACCTTC
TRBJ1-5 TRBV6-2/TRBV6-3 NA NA CASRSLQGNQPQHF TGTGCCAGCAGATCACTACAGGGCAATCAGCCCCAGCATTTT
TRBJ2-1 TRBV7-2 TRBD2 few CASTTNGAGGREQFF TGTGCCAGCACCACCAATGGAGCGGGGGGGCGTGAGCAGTTCTTC
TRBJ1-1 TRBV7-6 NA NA CASSLVLSGGHGENTEAFF TGTGCCAGCAGCTTAGTTTTATCTGGGGGCCACGGAGAGAACACTGAAGCTTTCTTT
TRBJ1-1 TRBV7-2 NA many CASSWGGSLNTEAFF TGTGCCAGCAGCTGGGGGGGTAGTCTGAACACTGAAGCTTTCTTT
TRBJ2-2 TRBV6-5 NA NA CASSYSLRVGGFTGELFF TGTGCCAGCAGTTACTCTCTCCGGGTAGGGGGATTCACCGGGGAGCTGTTTTTT
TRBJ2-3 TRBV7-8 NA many CASSSDRTDTQYF TGTGCCAGCAGCTCCGATAGGACAGATACGCAGTATTTT
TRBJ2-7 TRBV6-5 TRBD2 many CASSYSGQRGSYEQYF TGTGCCAGCAGTTACTCGGGTCAGCGGGGTTCCTACGAGCAGTACTTC
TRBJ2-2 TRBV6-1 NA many CASSVRVWDPGELFF TGTGCCAGCAGTGTTCGGGTTTGGGATCCCGGGGAGCTGTTTTTT
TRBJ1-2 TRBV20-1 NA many CSAIIPGAHDGYTF TGCAGTGCTATAATACCAGGCGCCCATGATGGCTACACCTTC
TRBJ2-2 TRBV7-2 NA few CASSSLAENTGELFF TGTGCCAGCAGCTCACTAGCTGAGAACACCGGGGAGCTGTTTTTT
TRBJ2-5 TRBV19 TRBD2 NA CASSEGLAGGQETQYF TGTGCCAGTAGTGAGGGACTAGCGGGGGGTCAAGAGACCCAGTACTTC
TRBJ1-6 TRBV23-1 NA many CASSQPRQRGNSPLHF TGCGCCAGCAGTCAACCTAGACAACGGGGTAATTCACCCCTCCACTTT
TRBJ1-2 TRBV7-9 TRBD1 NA CASGTGEAYGYTF TGTGCCAGCGGAACAGGGGAGGCCTATGGCTACACCTTC
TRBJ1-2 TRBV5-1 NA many CASSPGTANYGYTF TGCGCCAGCAGCCCCGGGACGGCTAACTATGGCTACACCTTC
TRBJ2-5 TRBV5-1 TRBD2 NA CASSLMFGTRGTETQYF TGCGCCAGCAGCTTGATGTTCGGGACTAGAGGTACGGAGACCCAGTACTTC
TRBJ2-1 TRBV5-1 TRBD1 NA CASSLVDRDNEQFF TGCGCCAGCAGCTTGGTGGACAGGGACAATGAGCAGTTCTTC
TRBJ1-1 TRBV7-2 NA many CASRGGVRGTEAFF TGTGCCAGCAGGGGAGGGGTCAGGGGCACTGAAGCTTTCTTT
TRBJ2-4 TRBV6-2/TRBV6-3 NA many CASSLLAKNIQYF TGTGCCAGCTCTCTTCTAGCCAAAAACATTCAGTACTTC
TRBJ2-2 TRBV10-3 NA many CAHMDTNTGELFF TGTGCTCACATGGATACGAACACCGGGGAGCTGTTTTTT
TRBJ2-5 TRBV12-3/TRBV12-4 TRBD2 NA CASSSLGRGKETQYF TGTGCCAGCAGTTCCCTCGGGAGGGGTAAAGAGACCCAGTACTTC
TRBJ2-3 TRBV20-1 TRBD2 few CSAGSSGLTDTQYF TGCAGTGCGGGATCTAGCGGGCTCACAGATACGCAGTATTTT
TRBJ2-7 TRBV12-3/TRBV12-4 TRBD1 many CARKGDRGYEQYF TGTGCCCGAAAGGGAGACAGGGGATACGAGCAGTACTTC
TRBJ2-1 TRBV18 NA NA CASSPDLANEQFF TGTGCCAGCTCACCAGACTTAGCCAATGAGCAGTTCTTC